Presented here are 4 T cell receptor beta chains from one specimen sequenced in a study of blood T cell repertoires in COVID-19. TCRdb's table, derived via immunoSEQ multiplex PCR, lists solely in-frame clones and lacks some. The sample has roughly 220,000 clones; 65% to 90% are singletons. What was sequenced was PBMCs or T cells enriched from blood (not recorded which). These receptor sequences come from a woman aged 40 to 50 with acute COVID-19.

This clone has only a few counts. This chain joins TRBV18 and TRBJ2-7; TRBD1 aligns across 7 bases. Germline-derived CDR1 and CDR2 are KGHSH and LQKENI. J gave up 0 bases and V 1 base, and 3 bases lay outside the gene matches. The CDR3 spans 15 residues. The CDR3 coding sequence is TGTGCCAGCTCACCACAGGGGGCCAGCTCCTACGAGCAGTACTTC. This codes for CASSPQGASSYEQYF.

The chain joins TRBV5-4 to TRBJ2-3, with D possibly matching TRBD2 (5 bases). CDR1 is SGHNT, CDR2 YYREEE, per germline (reference sequence). This CDR3 is 14 amino acids long. V dropped 4 bases and J dropped 5 bases, with 14 bases sitting between them. This CDR3 is CASSPRALGDTQYF. The CDR3 DNA sequence: TGTGCCAGCAGCCCCCGGGCACTAGGAGATACGCAGTATTTT. The whole variable domain, remainder taken from reference TRBV5-4 and TRBJ2-3, is ETGVTQSPTHLIKTRGQQVTLRCSSQSGHNTVSWYQQALGQGPQFIFQYYREEENGRGNFPPRFSGLQFPNYSSELNVNALELDDSALYLCASSPRALGDTQYFGPGTRLTVL.

The chain carries TRBV10-3 and TRBJ1-5; 7 bases fit TRBD1. This CDR3 region has 14 residues. The germline V gene encodes CDR1 ENHRY and CDR2 SYGVKD. This chain's CDR3 is CAAAQGLENQPQHF. CDR3 nucleotides: TGTGCGGCGGCACAGGGGCTGGAGAATCAGCCCCAGCATTTT.

The chain joins TRBV7-2 to TRBJ1-2; no clear D gene. V lost 3 bases to trimming and J lost 2 bases, with 7 bases between them. This CDR3 spans 13 amino acids. The germline V gene encodes CDR1 SGHTA and CDR2 FQGNSA. The CDR3 spells CASSFGLNYGYTF. The CDR3 bases are TGTGCCAGCAGCTTCGGACTAAACTATGGCTACACCTTC.